This T cell receptor beta chain was captured by sequencing in a study of cytomegalovirus exposure and HLA in healthy donors. Study findings and constraints: For presence/absence analyses, sequencing depth was assumed to be roughly uniform across donors. The authors confirmed in vitro that three CMV-associated chains were specific for CMV antigens. Accurate prediction of HLA-A and HLA-B alleles (for most subjects) was reportedly achieved from TCR beta sequences. Some V segments, including TRBV6-2 and TRBV6-3, were excluded as indistinguishable.

With respect to this clone: Its antigen is unidentified.

V lost 5 bases to trimming and J lost 0 bases, with 16 bases between them. The length of the CDR3 is 16 residues. Germline-derived CDR1 and CDR2 are SGHRS and YFSETQ. The PCR used 60 Vbeta and 13 Jbeta primers. The table came from immunoSEQ multiplex PCR; TCRdb's copy has only in-frame clones and leaves some out. The profile shows fewer than 200,000 clones, around 80% of them singletons. The sample taken for sequencing was PBMCs. The receptor comes from a male donor in good health and CMV-seronegative. The chain employs TRBV5-1 and TRBJ2-3, with D maybe TRBD2 (6 bases). CDR3 loop: CASRFPSGGSTDTQYF. CDR3 DNA sequence: TGCGCCAGCAGGTTTCCCAGCGGAGGGAGCACAGATACGCAGTATTTT.